Sequencing of this T cell receptor beta chain was carried out in a study of cytomegalovirus exposure and HLA in healthy donors. Only in-frame clones appear in the TCRdb table, and some are missing; sequencing was by immunoSEQ multiplex PCR. The sample holds 220,000 or so clones, 85% to 95% seen once. It was the approximately 120-subject validation cohort, separate from the approximately 620-subject first cohort, to which the donors belonged. Germline V gene data show CDR1 as SEHNR and CDR2 as FQNEAQ (reference sequence). V dropped 5 bases and J dropped 5; count of bases not matched to a gene: 8. The CDR3 covers 16 residues.

The sequencing input was PBMCs. This clonotype was obtained from a woman under 30 in good health and CMV-seronegative. This chain connects TRBV7-9 to TRBJ2-5; 13 bases map to TRBD2. CDR3 DNA sequence: TGTGCCAGCAGCCGATGGACTAGCGGGAGAGATGAGACCCAGTACTTC. Encoded protein: CASSRWTSGRDETQYF.